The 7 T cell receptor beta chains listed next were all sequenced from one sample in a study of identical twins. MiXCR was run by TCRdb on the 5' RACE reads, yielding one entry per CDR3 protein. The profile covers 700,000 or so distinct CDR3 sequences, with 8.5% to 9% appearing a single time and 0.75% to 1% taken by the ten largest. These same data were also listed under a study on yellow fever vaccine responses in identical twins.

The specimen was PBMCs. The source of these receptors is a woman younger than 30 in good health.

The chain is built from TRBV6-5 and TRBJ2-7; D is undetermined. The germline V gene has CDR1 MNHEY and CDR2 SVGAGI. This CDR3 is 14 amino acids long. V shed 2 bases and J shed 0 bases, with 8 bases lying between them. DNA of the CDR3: TGTGCCAGCAGTTACATGGCAGGCTCCTACGAGCAGTACTTC. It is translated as CASSYMAGSYEQYF.

The CDR3 reads CASAPSRSAEQYF. In nucleotides, the CDR3 is TGTGCCAGCGCCCCTAGCAGGTCGGCCGAGCAGTACTTC. The chain joins TRBV11-1 to TRBJ2-7, with D perhaps TRBD2 (5 bases). The CDR3 length is 13 residues. With 8 bases removed from V and 6 bases from J, the gap between germline ends came to 17 bases. Germline V gene lookup returns CDR1 SGHAT and CDR2 FQDESV (reference sequence). Using reference TRBV11-1 and TRBJ2-7 for the parts outside the CDR3, the full variable domain is EAEVAQSPRYKITEKSQAVAFWCDPISGHATLYWYRQILGQGPELLVQFQDESVVDDSQLPKDRFSAERLKGVDSTLKIQPAELGDSAMYLCASAPSRSAEQYFGPGTRLTVT.

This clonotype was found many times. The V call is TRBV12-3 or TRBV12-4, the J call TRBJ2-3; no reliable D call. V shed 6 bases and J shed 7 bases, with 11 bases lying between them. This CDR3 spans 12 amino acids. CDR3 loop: CASSLQSNTQYF. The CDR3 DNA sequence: TGTGCCAGCAGCCTCCAGTCGAATACGCAGTATTTT.

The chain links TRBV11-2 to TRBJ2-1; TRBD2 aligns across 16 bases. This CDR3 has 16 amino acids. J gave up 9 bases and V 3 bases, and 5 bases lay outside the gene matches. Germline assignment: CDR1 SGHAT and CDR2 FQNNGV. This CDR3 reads CASSLGLAGGPREQFF. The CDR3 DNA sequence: TGTGCCAGCAGCTTGGGACTAGCGGGAGGGCCTCGTGAGCAGTTCTTC.

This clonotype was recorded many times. CDR3 protein: CSAPPAGAAKNIQYF. The CDR3 DNA sequence: TGCAGTGCTCCACCGGCTGGGGCAGCCAAAAACATTCAGTACTTC. The J gene is TRBJ2-4, the V gene TRBV20-1; D may be TRBD1 (5 bases). The germline V gene encodes CDR1 DFQATT and CDR2 SNEGSKA (reference sequence). V gave up 5 bases and J gave up 0 bases, with 14 bases separating them. There are 15 residues in the CDR3.

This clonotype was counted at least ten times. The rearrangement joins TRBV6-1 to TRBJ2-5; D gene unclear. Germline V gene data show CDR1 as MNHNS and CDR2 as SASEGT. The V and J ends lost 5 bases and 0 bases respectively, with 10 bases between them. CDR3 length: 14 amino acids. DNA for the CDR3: TGTGCCAGCAGTACCCACTCTGACCAAGAGACCCAGTACTTC. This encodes CASSTHSDQETQYF.

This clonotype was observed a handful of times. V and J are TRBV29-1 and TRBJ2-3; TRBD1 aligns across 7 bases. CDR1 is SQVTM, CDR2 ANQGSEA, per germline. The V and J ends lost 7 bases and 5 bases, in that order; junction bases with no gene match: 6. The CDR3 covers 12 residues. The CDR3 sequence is CSAQTGRDTQYF. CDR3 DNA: TGCAGCGCCCAGACAGGGCGAGATACGCAGTATTTT.